The sample holds many counts of the clone carrying this T cell receptor (beta chain). Per germline, CDR1 SNHLY and CDR2 FYNNEI. V lost 6 bases and J 4 bases, leaving 19 bases between the germline ends. CDR3 length: 16 residues. This record belongs to a study of regulatory T cells in long-lasting Graves disease. Arm-PCR with iRepertoire HTBI primers amplified the CDR3 regions for these TCR beta libraries. TCRdb independently ran MiXCR on the multiplex PCR reads; one entry per CDR3 protein. The profile shows roughly 410,000 distinct CDR3 sequences, 15% of them singletons. Time point meaning: newly diagnosed GD, antithyroid drugs for less than 3 months. From RNA extracted from PBMCs, the TCR library was made. This sample was shared with a second study, whose subject was T cells in Graves' hyperthyroidism and ophthalmopathy.

V usage is TRBV2 and J usage is TRBJ2-1; TRBD1 might be the D (6 bases). The TCR was taken from a middle-aged woman with Graves disease. Sequenced material: peripheral blood mononuclear cells (PBMCs), taken at new diagnosis, from a patient treated with antithyroid drugs. As DNA, the CDR3 is TGTGCCAGCAGCTCCGAGGGCCTTGGACAGTACAATGAGCAGTTCTTC. This translates into CASSSEGLGQYNEQFF. Full variable domain (remainder filled in from reference TRBV2 and TRBJ2-1): EPEVTQTPSHQVTQMGQEVILRCVPISNHLYFYWYRQILGQKVEFLVSFYNNEISEKSEIFDDQFSVERPDGSNFTLKIRSTKLEDSAMYFCASSSEGLGQYNEQFFGPGTRLTVL.